The subject of this entry is one TCR beta chain. This receptor's antigen is unknown. No much larger clonotype is one base removed from it; base qualities were not supplied. The sample belongs to a study of blood T cell repertoires in COVID-19 (dated by TCRdb to about 2020). Study-wide context: Samples covering the acute and convalescent phases of COVID-19 were provided by collaborators in the United States, Italy and Spain. The prospective study material was composed of cDNA or gDNA derived from T cells, B-cell-depleted T cells, or PBMCs. Deeply sampled blood TCRbeta repertoires from subjects exposed to, actively infected with, or recovered from COVID-19 were included in the dataset. The repertoires were released in a freely available public database meant as a resource for research on the immune response to SARS-CoV-2. The samples were drawn from two sources: the first 160 participants of the ongoing ImmuneRACE study, and 1,254 subjects contributed by 6 global collaborators. Nearly every sample came with metadata listing a de-identified subject ID, COVID-19 status, age in years and sex. Where available, HLA class I and class II types were taken from metadata supplied by the sample provider and were not determined by assay-based typing.

What the work shows at the level of the full study, not this receptor alone: Clinical and demographic metadata were provided uncurated, with the amount varying by source and participant.

Enrolling through a virtual design, the prospective study's participants ranged in age from about 18 to 89 years and lived across 24 United States geographic areas. In the prospective study, cohorts were assigned on the basis of participant-reported clinical history obtained from a screening survey and a study questionnaire. Recovered participants in ImmuneRACE Cohort 3 were defined by two consecutive negative NP/OP PCR tests, clearance by a healthcare professional, or resolution of symptoms. Each participant in the prospective study had whole blood, serum and a nasopharyngeal or oropharyngeal swab collected by mobile phlebotomists. Prospective study participants could optionally give additional blood draws and questionnaires over a roughly 2-month period. Prospective study blood samples were shipped either frozen or at room temperature before DNA extraction. Germline trimming: 5 bases from V, 1 base from J; junction bases outside gene matches: 6. Looking up the germline V gene yields CDR1 SGHTA and CDR2 FQGNSA. The CDR3 starts with the cysteine, ends with the phenylalanine, and has 16 residues. Of all the DNA, just the CDR3 is kept, 48 bases in frame from base 1.

TCRbeta CDR3 regions were amplified from genomic DNA by means of the immunoSEQ Assay, a bias-controlled multiplex PCR. Per the original workflow: The number of nucleated cells in each sample was estimated by amplification of reference gene primers within the assay. Sequence reads were collapsed and filtered to measure the absolute abundance of every unique TCRbeta CDR3 rearrangement. For each sample, productive Simpson clonality was calculated by taking the square root of Simpson's diversity index across productive rearrangements. Entries here come from immuneACCESS through TCRdb and include only in-frame sequences with V and J called. Some clones fail to appear in such tables; in the studies checked, an unresolved V gene covers under half of the shortfall, and the cause of the remainder is unknown. V and J calls and clone size are as listed in that table; D and trimming were resolved from the DNA. The sample table records a few hundred thousand clones; 92% of these occur just once. The ten largest clones represent less than 20% of the sample.

In this chain, TRBV7-2 is recombined with TRBJ2-1, with 9 central nucleotides matching TRBD1. Sequencing used PBMCs or T cells enriched from blood (not recorded which). This TCR was recovered from a woman aged 25 to 39 who had recovered from COVID-19. The CDR3 protein sequence reads: CASSALGTGSYNEQFF. The nucleotide sequence reads as follows: TGTGCCAGCAGCGCGCTCGGGACAGGGTCCTACAATGAGCAGTTCTTC.